These 10 T cell receptor beta chains originate from one sample sequenced in a study of T cell responses to AZD1222 COVID-19 vaccine. TCRdb's table, derived via immunoSEQ multiplex PCR, lists solely in-frame clones and lacks some. The profile shows 85,000 to 120,000 clones, roughly 87% of them singletons. Material: peripheral blood, obtained 28 days after the second AZD1222 dose. The origin of the receptors is an adult who received the AZD1222 COVID-19 vaccine.

The V gene is TRBV19, the J gene TRBJ1-1; D gene unclear. Trimming took off 6 bases at V and 11 bases at J, with 7 bases between the two ends. This CDR3 has 9 residues. Germline values: CDR1 LNHDA, CDR2 SQIVND (reference sequence). The CDR3 sequence: CASRSGAFF. The CDR3 nucleotides read TGTGCCAGTAGATCCGGGGCTTTCTTT. Full variable domain (remainder filled in from reference TRBV19 and TRBJ1-1): DGGITQSPKYLFRKEGQNVTLSCEQNLNHDAMYWYRQDPGQGLRLIYYSQIVNDFQKGDIAEGYSVSREKKESFPLTVTSAQKNPTAFYLCASRSGAFFGQGTRLTVV.

This chain joins TRBV5-1 and TRBJ2-5, with TRBD1 identical over 12 bases. V lost 6 bases, J lost 5 bases, and 8 bases stayed unmatched. In germline, CDR1 is SGHRS, CDR2 YFSETQ. This CDR3 has 15 residues. Here the CDR3 DNA reads TGCGCCAGCATCTCCGGGACAGGGGGCGCGGAGACCCAGTACTTC. Translating it yields CASISGTGGAETQYF.

The chain combines TRBV5-6 with TRBJ1-5; no reliable D call. CDR1 and CDR2 (germline): SGHDT, YYEEEE. The CDR3 is made up of 15 amino acids. The ends were cut back, 4 bases at V and 3 bases at J, with 14 bases in the middle. This CDR3 is CASSDRVHPNQPQHF. The CDR3 nucleotides are TGTGCCAGCAGCGACCGGGTCCATCCCAATCAGCCCCAGCATTTT.

V is TRBV7-2 and J is TRBJ2-3; either TRBD1 or TRBD2 may fit D (6 bases each). From germline, CDR1 is SGHTA and CDR2 FQGNSA. CDR3 length: 16 residues. The germline V and J ends were trimmed by 5 bases and 5 bases, with 20 bases remaining between them. The CDR3 loop is CASSPFGGVGKDTQYF. As DNA, the CDR3 is TGTGCCAGCAGCCCGTTCGGGGGCGTAGGGAAAGATACGCAGTATTTT.

The chain couples TRBV2 to TRBJ1-5, with D perhaps TRBD1 (5 bases). V was cut by 4 bases and J by 2 bases, with 12 bases left in between. Germline V lookup: CDR1 SNHLY, CDR2 FYNNEI. The CDR3 runs 15 residues. The CDR3 DNA reads TGTGCCAGCAGTGTCGGGGCCGAACGCAATCAGCCCCAGCATTTT. Translation: CASSVGAERNQPQHF.

V and J are TRBV2 and TRBJ2-1; 14 bases match TRBD2. The length of the CDR3 is 16 residues. Germline V gene data show CDR1 as SNHLY and CDR2 as FYNNEI. V lost 6 bases to trimming and J lost 4 bases; unmatched junction nucleotides: 5. The CDR3 loop is CASRGLAGVSYNEQFF. The CDR3 region has the DNA TGTGCCAGCAGGGGACTAGCGGGGGTCAGTTACAATGAGCAGTTCTTC.

J is TRBJ1-1 and V is TRBV4-2; no firm D call. Germline CDR1 and CDR2: LGHNA and YNFKEQ. This CDR3 is 15 amino acids long. The V and J ends lost 0 bases and 8 bases respectively, with 16 bases between them. The CDR3 nucleotides read TGTGCCAGCAGCCAAGATGGCGAGGGAGCAAAAGAAGCTTTCTTT. It encodes CASSQDGEGAKEAFF.

The rearrangement uses TRBV30 and TRBJ2-1; the D gene is possibly TRBD1 (5 bases). The CDR3 consists of 16 residues. Germline CDR1 is GTSNPN and CDR2 is SVGIG (reference sequence). The V gene lost 1 base and the J gene lost 5 bases, with 18 bases spanning the gap. As DNA, the CDR3 is TGTGCCTGGAGTGGCCTGAGGAAAGGGGTCGACAATGAGCAGTTCTTC. This gives the protein CAWSGLRKGVDNEQFF.

The gene calls are TRBV7-9 and TRBJ2-7; 10 bases agree with TRBD1. V trimming: 3 bases; J trimming: 5 bases; junction bases outside the gene matches: 1. The length of the CDR3 is 13 residues. Germline lookup yields CDR1 SEHNR and CDR2 FQNEAQ (reference sequence). CDR3 sequence (DNA): TGTGCCAGCAGCTTGGGGACAGGGGACGAGCAGTACTTC. It codes for CASSLGTGDEQYF. Complete variable domain (other parts from reference TRBV7-9 and TRBJ2-7): DTGVSQNPRHKITKRGQNVTFRCDPISEHNRLYWYRQTLGQGPEFLTYFQNEAQLEKSRLLSDRFSAERPKGSFSTLEIQRTEQGDSAMYLCASSLGTGDEQYFGPGTRLTVT.

V is TRBV3-1 (or the pseudogene TRBV3-2) and J is TRBJ2-7; 12 nucleotides agree with TRBD1. V dropped 0 bases and J dropped 2; count of bases not matched to a gene: 8. The CDR3 is 18 residues long. The V gene's germline CDR1 is LGHDT and CDR2 YNNKEL (reference sequence). The CDR3 sequence is CASSQDPTGQGAAYEQYF. In DNA form, the CDR3 reads TGTGCCAGCAGCCAAGACCCTACGGGACAGGGGGCAGCCTACGAGCAGTACTTC.